This T cell receptor beta chain was recovered during a study of blood T cell repertoires in COVID-19. Study context: Acute and convalescent COVID-19 specimens originated in the United States, Italy and Spain.

Original data processing: Amplifying reference gene primers gave estimates of nucleated cell counts. Assay: immunoSEQ multiplex PCR; the TCRdb copy retains only in-frame clones and omits some. V and J calls and clone size are those listed in that table; D and trimming were worked out from the DNA. The data show 130,000 or so clones, with around nine tenths seen just once and roughly 11% held by the top ten. CDR3 length: 13 residues. CDR1 SGHNT and CDR2 YENEEA come from the germline V gene. V was cut by 2 bases and J by 4 bases, with 8 bases left in between. Those enrolled in Seattle joined during active infection and were followed longitudinally afterward.

The clonotype comes from an older woman with COVID-19, enrolled during active disease. The chain combines TRBV11-3 with TRBJ2-5; D remains ambiguous. Sequenced sample: peripheral blood. The CDR3 DNA sequence: TGTGCCAGCAGCTTAAACGCGAGAGAGACCCAGTACTTC. Its translation: CASSLNARETQYF.